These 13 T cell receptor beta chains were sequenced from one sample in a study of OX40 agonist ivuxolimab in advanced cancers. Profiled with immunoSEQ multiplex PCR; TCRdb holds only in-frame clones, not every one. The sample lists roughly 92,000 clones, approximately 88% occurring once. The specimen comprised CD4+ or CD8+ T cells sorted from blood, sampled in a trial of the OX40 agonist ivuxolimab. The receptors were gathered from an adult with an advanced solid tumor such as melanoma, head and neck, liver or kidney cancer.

The CDR3: CASSEMGGDTQYF. The CDR3 nucleotides read TGTGCCAGCAGTGAAATGGGGGGGGATACGCAGTATTTT. V gene TRBV25-1 combines with J gene TRBJ2-3, with 7 positions matching TRBD2. Unmatched junction bases numbered 2, after V lost 2 bases and J lost 6 bases. The CDR3 sequence is 13 residues long. Germline V gene sequence: CDR1 MGHDK, CDR2 SYGVNS.

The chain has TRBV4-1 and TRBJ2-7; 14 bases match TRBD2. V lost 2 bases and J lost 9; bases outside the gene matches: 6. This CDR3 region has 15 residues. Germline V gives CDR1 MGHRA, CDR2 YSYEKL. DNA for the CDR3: TGCGCCAGCAGCCAAATGGGACTAGCGGGAGCTGCGCAGTACTTC. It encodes CASSQMGLAGAAQYF.

The CDR3 region has the DNA TGTGCTAGTGGTTTGGCGGGACAGGGGAACACTGAAGCTTTCTTT. Residues: CASGLAGQGNTEAFF. V gene TRBV12-5 combines with J gene TRBJ1-1; 9 bases line up with TRBD1. This CDR3 is built from 15 residues. Germline values: CDR1 LGHNT, CDR2 FRNRAP. The ends lost 1 base at V and 1 base at J; junction bases unmatched: 1.

The CDR3 loop is CASSETSGRARQYF. The CDR3 DNA sequence: TGTGCCAGCAGCGAAACTAGCGGGAGGGCCCGGCAGTATTTT. The chain has TRBV2 and TRBJ2-3, with 13 bases identical to TRBD2. Trimming removed 6 bases from V and 11 bases from J; junction bases left unmatched: 8. CDR1 is SNHLY and CDR2 is FYNNEI in the germline V gene. CDR3 length equals 14 residues.

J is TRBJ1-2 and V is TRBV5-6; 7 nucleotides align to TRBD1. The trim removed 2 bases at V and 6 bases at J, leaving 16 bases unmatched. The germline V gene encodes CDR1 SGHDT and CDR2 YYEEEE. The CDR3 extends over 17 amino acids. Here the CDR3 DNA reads TGTGCCAGCAGCTTCACCGGGACAGCCACTCTCGTCAATGGCTACACCTTC. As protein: CASSFTGTATLVNGYTF. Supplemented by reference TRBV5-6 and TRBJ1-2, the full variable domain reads DAGVTQSPTHLIKTRGQQVTLRCSPKSGHDTVSWYQQALGQGPQFIFQYYEEEERQRGNFPDRFSGHQFPNYSSELNVNALLLGDSALYLCASSFTGTATLVNGYTFGSGTRLTVV.

The CDR3 loop is CASSLDGFVPGTQYF. DNA for the CDR3: TGTGCCAGCAGCTTAGATGGCTTCGTTCCAGGGACGCAGTATTTT. This chain uses TRBV11-2 with TRBJ2-3, with D perhaps matching TRBD1 (5 bases). V was cut by 0 bases and J by 9 bases, with 16 bases left in between. The CDR3 covers 15 residues. Germline CDR1 SGHAT, CDR2 FQNNGV.

The CDR3 nucleotides are TGTGCCAGCAGCTTTGGGGTTAGGCAGGGATCACCCCTCCACTTT. Protein sequence: CASSFGVRQGSPLHF. The genes are TRBV6-1 and TRBJ1-6; the D gene is possibly TRBD1 (5 bases). This CDR3 is 15 amino acids long. Germline CDR1 and CDR2: MNHNS and SASEGT. Trimming cost V 6 bases and J 10 bases, with 19 bases left between them.

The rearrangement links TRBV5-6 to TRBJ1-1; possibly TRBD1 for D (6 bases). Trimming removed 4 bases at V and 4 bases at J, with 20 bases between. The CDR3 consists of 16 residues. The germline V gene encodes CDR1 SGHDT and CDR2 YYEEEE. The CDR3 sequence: CASSMTTGTVGTEAFF. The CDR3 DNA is TGTGCCAGCAGCATGACTACAGGGACGGTGGGCACTGAAGCTTTCTTT.

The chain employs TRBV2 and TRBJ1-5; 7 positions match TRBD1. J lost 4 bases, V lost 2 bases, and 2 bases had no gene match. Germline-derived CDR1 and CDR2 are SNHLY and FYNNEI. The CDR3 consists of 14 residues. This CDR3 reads CASSEIRGNQPQHF. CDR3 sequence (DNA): TGTGCCAGCAGTGAAATCAGGGGGAATCAGCCCCAGCATTTT.

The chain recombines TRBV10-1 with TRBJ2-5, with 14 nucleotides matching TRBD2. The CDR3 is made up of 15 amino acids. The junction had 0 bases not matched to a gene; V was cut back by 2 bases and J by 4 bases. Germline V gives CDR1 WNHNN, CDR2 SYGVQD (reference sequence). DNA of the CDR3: TGCGCCAGCAGTGAGGGACTAGCGGGGGGAGAGACCCAGTACTTC. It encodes CASSEGLAGGETQYF.

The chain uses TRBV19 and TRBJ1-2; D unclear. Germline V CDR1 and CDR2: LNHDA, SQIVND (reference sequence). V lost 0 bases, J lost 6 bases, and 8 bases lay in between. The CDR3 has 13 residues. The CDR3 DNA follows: TGTGCCAGTAGTATAGATTGGCGGGATGGCTACACCTTC. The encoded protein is CASSIDWRDGYTF.

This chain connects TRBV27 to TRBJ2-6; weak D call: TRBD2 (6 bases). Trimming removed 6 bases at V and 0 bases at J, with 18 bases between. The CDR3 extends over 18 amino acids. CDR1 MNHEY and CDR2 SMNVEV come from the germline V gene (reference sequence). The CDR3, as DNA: TGTGCCAGCAGCACCTCGGAGGGTCTGAGCTCTGGGGCCAACGTCCTGACTTTC. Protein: CASSTSEGLSSGANVLTF.

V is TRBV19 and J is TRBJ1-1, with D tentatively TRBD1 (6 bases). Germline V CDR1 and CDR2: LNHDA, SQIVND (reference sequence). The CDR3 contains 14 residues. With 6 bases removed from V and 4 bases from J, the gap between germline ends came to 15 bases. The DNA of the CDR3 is TGTGCCAGTAGCCTCAGGGGAGGGGGCACTGAAGCTTTCTTT. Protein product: CASSLRGGGTEAFF.